This T cell receptor (beta chain) was identified during a study of blood T cell repertoires in COVID-19. Study as a whole: The study drew acute and convalescent COVID-19 samples from the United States, Italy and Spain. From T cells, B-cell-depleted T cells, or PBMCs came the material, which was cDNA or gDNA.

Per the original methods: Reference gene primer amplification in the assay estimated nucleated cell counts. Here immunoSEQ multiplex PCR was the method, and the copy in TCRdb shows in-frame clones only, minus some. V, J and clone size derive from that table, while D and trimming were established from the DNA sequence. The table records about 100,000 clones, around 94% of them present only once. In this sample, this clone turned up once. The CDR3 runs 14 residues. Germline values: CDR1 MNHEY, CDR2 SMNVEV (reference sequence). V was clipped by 3 bases and J by 10 bases; unmatched bases: 5. Sequencing was done on a sample of peripheral blood. The chain is built from TRBV27 and TRBJ1-6; 8 bases are a match to TRBD1. This receptor was identified in a man aged 45 to 65 with active COVID-19. CDR3 loop: CASSFDRGGSPLHF. For the CDR3, the DNA is TGTGCCAGCAGTTTTGACAGGGGTGGGTCACCCCTCCACTTT.